The T cell receptor beta chain described here comes from a study of PD-1 blockade in classical Hodgkin lymphoma (dated by TCRdb to 2020 to 2021). About the study as a whole: Nivolumab dosing was 3 mg/kg intravenously every 2 weeks, continuing until either disease progression or unacceptable toxicity. The study used TCR beta sequencing and CyTOF to define a peripheral blood immune signature of response to PD-1 blockade in classical Hodgkin lymphoma. Broader findings and caveats from the paper: Patients starting nivolumab less than 1 year after ASCT had lower diversity and were excluded from later analyses to avoid confounding by immune reconstitution. By C4D1, a significant rise was seen in CD4+ TCR diversity but not in CD8+ TCR diversity (p=0.0027 vs p=0.16), and the rise was most apparent among complete responders (p=0.02). Trial patients achieving complete response had baseline diversity similar to newly diagnosed patients, whereas partial responders and progressors had significantly lower diversity. The study was limited to a single clinical trial cohort, and causes of repertoire differences, possibly disease activity or prior therapy, remained undefined. Newly diagnosed patients were reported to have lower baseline TCR diversity than healthy donors, and relapsed/refractory patients were reported to have lower baseline TCR diversity still.

Worth noting for this clone: The antigen it recognizes is unknown. No qualities accompany the bases; no much larger clone lies one base away.

The germline V gene (reference sequence) specifies LNHDA as CDR1 and SQIVND as CDR2. V gives up 7 bases and J gives up 0 bases, and the segment between their germline ends measures 9 bases. The CDR3 starts with the cysteine, ends with the phenylalanine, and has 13 residues. Only the CDR3 DNA is retained, 39 bases long and in frame from the first base. In light of the paper, this sample's time point label describes: cycle 2 day 1 (C2D1) of nivolumab. Every trial patient had relapsed following autologous stem cell transplantation, and prior brentuximab vedotin exposure was what differed among cohorts A, B and C. The trial cohort was composed of about 58 patients with relapsed/refractory classical Hodgkin lymphoma, for whom complete response, partial response or progressive disease was recorded as best overall response. Single-agent nivolumab was administered to trial patients in the multi-cohort phase II CheckMate 205 trial. An independent review committee assessed best overall response by applying the 2007 International Working Group response criteria. Trial PBMCs were collected immediately before nivolumab initiation (C1D1) and during therapy at cycle 2 day 1 and cycle 4 day 1. After peripheral blood was drawn into 8 mL Vacutainer Cell Preparation Tubes, PBMCs were isolated by centrifugation and then cryopreserved.

The Qiagen DNeasy kit was used to extract genomic DNA from unsorted PBMCs and from the negatively selected CD4+ and CD8+ fractions. TCR beta CDR3 regions were amplified by immunoSEQ multiplex PCR using primers annealing to V and J segments. Amplification bias was minimized using a synthetic immune receptor repertoire, and residual bias was removed computationally after sequencing. In the paper's pipeline: Custom Python scripts were used to quantify repertoire diversity as the Shannon entropy index. Unsorted, CD4+ and CD8+ repertoires were examined separately, except in combined analyses, for which CD4+ and CD8+ sequences were merged in silico. A clone counted as expanded when the clone's frequency after treatment rose at least 2-fold relative to C1D1, and clones undetected at baseline were given a pseudocount of 0.5. Singleton clones were defined as clones with 0 or 1 copy at C1D1, and non-singleton clones were defined as clones with 2 or more copies. Clones expanded in unsorted samples were assigned a CD4+, CD8+ or unknown annotation through matching of protein sequences in sorted samples from the same patient. Wilcoxon tests were applied to paired samples to test diversity changes from C1D1 to C4D1. What TCRdb holds here is the immuneACCESS table cut down to in-frame rearrangements. Part of the clones is not present; checked against another copy, under half of the missing clones reflect an unresolved V gene, and the others are unexplained. V and J calls and clone size follow that table, whereas D and trimming were derived from the DNA. This sample gives some 150,000 clones in total; approximately 72% of them show up just once. The ten largest make up 7.5% to 9.5% of the sample.

Sequences were derived from peripheral blood mononuclear cells (PBMCs), sampled before the second cycle of nivolumab. The chain is encoded by TRBV19 joined to TRBJ1-1; the D gene is perhaps TRBD1, on 5 matching bases. This receptor was taken from a human donor with classical Hodgkin lymphoma. At the DNA level, the sequence is TGTGCCAGTACTTTACAGGTGAACACTGAAGCTTTCTTT. This codes for CASTLQVNTEAFF.